This TCR beta chain came from a study of T cell responses to AZD1222 COVID-19 vaccine (dated by TCRdb to about 2021). Broadly, across the study: AZD1222 recipients given second doses at about 4 weeks or at about 12 weeks were pooled, since spike-specific TCR depth and breadth were not found to differ between the two schedules. A total of over 230 trial participants underwent TCR sequencing, of whom some 210 received two doses of AZD1222 and about 25 received two doses of the MenACWY control vaccine. Trial participants were enrolled by age into 18-55, 56-69 and 70-plus year subgroups, with 148, 28 and 57 TCR-sequenced participants respectively. What the authors observed across the whole study: The vaccine-associated CD4 TCRs covered the entire spike protein, and the dominant responses fell in regions 160-218 and 743-854. No day 14 peak-response samples were available, so repertoires were characterized only after the peak T cell response. Reportedly, almost half of the unique spike-specific TCRs recognized epitopes lying outside the regions that are mutated in the B.1.351 and B.1.1.7 variants. In the small 56-69-year group, the increase in depth fell short of significance, most likely because of low power. Spike-specific TCR breadth and depth rose significantly after two AZD1222 doses compared with day 0 and with MenACWY recipients. Only a handful of AZD1222 recipients were SARS-CoV-2 seropositive at baseline, limiting conclusions about previously exposed vaccinees. Participants were mostly white British, with more females than males. The authors suggested clonal diversity may have been underestimated.

V sheds 5 bases and J sheds 1 base, leaving 12 bases between their ends. The CDR3 covers 14 residues, taking in both the cysteine and the phenylalanine. The kept DNA is CDR3 alone, 42 bases in frame from the first base. Reading the germline V gene gives CDR1 MNHEY and CDR2 SVGEGT. Of note for this clone: It has no known antigen specificity. Qualities for individual bases were not recorded, and no much larger clone is one base off.

The time point tag for this specimen amounts to: baseline before first vaccination. Vaccinee samples came from UK trials COV001 and COV002, including a single-blind randomized controlled phase 2/3 trial of AZD1222 (ChAdOx1 nCoV-19) in healthy adults. Trial participant PBMC samples were collected at day 0 and day 28 after the second dose for TCRbeta chain sequencing. The CDR3 regions of human TCRbeta chains were subjected to immunosequencing. Processing in the source paper ran as follows. TCRs in the repertoires were compared against a reference library of SARS-CoV-2-specific TCRs that had been generated with the MIRA antigen-specificity platform. Breadth was defined as the fraction of unique TCRs that were SARS-CoV-2-associated, and depth was defined as the fraction of total T cells that were SARS-CoV-2-associated. Using the MIRA data, each spike-specific TCR was mapped to the spike region that the TCR reacts to and placed in a CD4 or CD8 class. Log10-transformed breadth and depth values were compared by one-way ANOVA with Sidak's multiple comparisons tests. The table was pulled from immuneACCESS by TCRdb, which kept in-frame rearrangements only. Such tables lose some clones; where checked, under half of the loss comes from unresolved V genes, and the rest has no known cause. V and J calls and clone size are those listed in that table; D and trimming were worked out from the DNA. The sample data list 95,000 to 150,000 clones, and over 75% of these were observed just once. Of the sample, just under 9.5% is held by the ten largest clones.

The chain was built from TRBV6-2 or TRBV6-3 and TRBJ2-7; tentative D gene TRBD2, with 6 bases matching. Source: peripheral blood, taken on day 0 of AZD1222 vaccination. This clonotype was sampled from an adult in good health. The nucleotide sequence is TGTGCCAGCAGTCAACGGGAGTCATCCTACGAGCAGTACTTC. This translates into CASSQRESSYEQYF.